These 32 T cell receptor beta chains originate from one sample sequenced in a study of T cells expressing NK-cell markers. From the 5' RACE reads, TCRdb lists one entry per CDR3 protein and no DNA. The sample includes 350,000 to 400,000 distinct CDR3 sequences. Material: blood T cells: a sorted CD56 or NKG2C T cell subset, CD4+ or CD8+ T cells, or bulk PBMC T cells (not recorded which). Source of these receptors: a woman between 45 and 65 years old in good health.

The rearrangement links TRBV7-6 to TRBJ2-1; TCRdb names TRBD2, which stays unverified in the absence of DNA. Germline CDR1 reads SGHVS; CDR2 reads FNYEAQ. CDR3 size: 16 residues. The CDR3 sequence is CASSPAGLAGVYEQFF.

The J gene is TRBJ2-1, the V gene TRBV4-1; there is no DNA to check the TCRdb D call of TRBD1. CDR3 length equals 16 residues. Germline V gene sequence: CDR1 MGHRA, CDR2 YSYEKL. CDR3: CASSQDKDPGFDEQFF.

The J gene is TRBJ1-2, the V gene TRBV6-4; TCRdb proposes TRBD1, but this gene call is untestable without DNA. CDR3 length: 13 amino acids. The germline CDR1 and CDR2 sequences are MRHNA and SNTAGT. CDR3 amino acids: CASSQTGTTGYTF.

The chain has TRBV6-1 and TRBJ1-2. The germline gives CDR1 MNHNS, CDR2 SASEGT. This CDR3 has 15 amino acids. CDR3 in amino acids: CASSDTLDRSYGYTF.

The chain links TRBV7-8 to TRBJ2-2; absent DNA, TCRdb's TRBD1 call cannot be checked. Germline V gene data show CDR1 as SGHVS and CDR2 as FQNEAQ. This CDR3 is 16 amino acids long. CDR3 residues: CASSHQDSRNTGELFF.

This CDR3 is CACDREGAEAFF. V usage is TRBV30 and J usage is TRBJ1-1; TCRdb proposes TRBD1, but this gene call is untestable without DNA. The CDR3 runs 12 residues. The germline CDR1 and CDR2 sequences are GTSNPN and SVGIG (reference sequence).

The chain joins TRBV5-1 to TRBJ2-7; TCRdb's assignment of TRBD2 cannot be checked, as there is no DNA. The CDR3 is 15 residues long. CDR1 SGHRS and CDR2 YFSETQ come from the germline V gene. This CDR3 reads CASSLAASGSEEQYF.

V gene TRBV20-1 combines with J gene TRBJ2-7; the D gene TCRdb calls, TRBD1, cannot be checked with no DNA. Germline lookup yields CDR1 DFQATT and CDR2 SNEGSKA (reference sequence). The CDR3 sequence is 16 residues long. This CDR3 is CSAREPTTGTQYEQYF.

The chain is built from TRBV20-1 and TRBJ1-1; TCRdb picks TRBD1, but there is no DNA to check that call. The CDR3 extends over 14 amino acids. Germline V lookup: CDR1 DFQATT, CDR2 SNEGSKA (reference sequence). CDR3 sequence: CSARDPQGYTEAFF.

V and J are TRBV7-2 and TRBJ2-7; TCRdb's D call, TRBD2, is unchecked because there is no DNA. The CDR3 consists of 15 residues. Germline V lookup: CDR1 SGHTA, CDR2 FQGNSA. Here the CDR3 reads CASSPFGGLVNEQYF.

CDR3 amino acids: CASSYGPTGEDQPQHF. This chain joins TRBV6-2 or TRBV6-3 and TRBJ1-5; TCRdb lists TRBD1, though no DNA is available to test this call. The CDR3 is made up of 16 amino acids. In germline, CDR1 is MNHEY, CDR2 SVGEGT.

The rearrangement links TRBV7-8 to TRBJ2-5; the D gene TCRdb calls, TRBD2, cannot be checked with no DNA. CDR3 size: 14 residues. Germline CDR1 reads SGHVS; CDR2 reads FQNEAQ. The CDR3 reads CASAITSVGETQYF.

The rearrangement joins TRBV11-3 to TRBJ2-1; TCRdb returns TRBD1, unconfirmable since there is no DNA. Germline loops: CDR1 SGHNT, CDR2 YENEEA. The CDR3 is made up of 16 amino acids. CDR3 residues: CASSSLVGVQNNEQFF.

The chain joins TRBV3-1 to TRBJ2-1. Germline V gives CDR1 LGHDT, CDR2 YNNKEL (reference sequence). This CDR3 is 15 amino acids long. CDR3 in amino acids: CASSLQTNSYNEQFF.

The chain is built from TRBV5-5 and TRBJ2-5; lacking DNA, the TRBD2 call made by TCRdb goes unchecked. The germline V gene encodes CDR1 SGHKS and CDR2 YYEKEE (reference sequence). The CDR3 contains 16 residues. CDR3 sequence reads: CASSLRASSRTETQYF. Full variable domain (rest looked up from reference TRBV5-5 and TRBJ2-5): DAGVTQSPTHLIKTRGQQVTLRCSPISGHKSVSWYQQVLGQGPQFIFQYYEKEERGRGNFPDRFSARQFPNYSSELNVNALLLGDSALYLCASSLRASSRTETQYFGPGTRLLVL.

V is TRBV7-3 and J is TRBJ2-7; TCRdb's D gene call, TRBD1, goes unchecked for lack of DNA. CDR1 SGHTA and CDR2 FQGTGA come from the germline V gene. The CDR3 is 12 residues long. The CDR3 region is CASSTPTGQQYF.

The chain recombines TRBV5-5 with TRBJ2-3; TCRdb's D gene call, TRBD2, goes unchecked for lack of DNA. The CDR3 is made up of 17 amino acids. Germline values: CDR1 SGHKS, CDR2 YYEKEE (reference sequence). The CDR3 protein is CASSLVLVLARTDTQYF.

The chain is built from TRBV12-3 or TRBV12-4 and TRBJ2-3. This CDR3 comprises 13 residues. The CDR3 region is CASSFPFGDTQYF.

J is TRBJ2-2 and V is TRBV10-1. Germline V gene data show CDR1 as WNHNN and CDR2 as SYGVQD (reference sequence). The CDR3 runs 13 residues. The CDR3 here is CASVGEPTGELFF.

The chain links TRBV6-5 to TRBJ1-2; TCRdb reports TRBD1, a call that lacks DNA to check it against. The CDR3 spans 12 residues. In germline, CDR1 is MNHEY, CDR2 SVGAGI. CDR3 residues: CAIAQGGKGYTF.

The CDR3 region is CASKGAGRLDTEAFF. The chain recombines TRBV12-3 or TRBV12-4 with TRBJ1-1; the TCRdb D gene call, TRBD1, has no DNA to confirm it. The CDR3 is made up of 15 amino acids.

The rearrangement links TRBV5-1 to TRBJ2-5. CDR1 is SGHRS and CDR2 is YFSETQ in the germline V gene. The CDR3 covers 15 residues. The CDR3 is CASSLVVGGMETQYF.

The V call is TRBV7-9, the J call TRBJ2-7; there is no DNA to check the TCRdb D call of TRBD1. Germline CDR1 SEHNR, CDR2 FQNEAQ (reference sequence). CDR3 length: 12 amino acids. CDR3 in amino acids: CASGRTGNEQYF.

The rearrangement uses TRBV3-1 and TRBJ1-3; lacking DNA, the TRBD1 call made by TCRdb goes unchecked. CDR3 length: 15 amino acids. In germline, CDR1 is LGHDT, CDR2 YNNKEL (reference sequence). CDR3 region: CASSSTGRNGNTIYF.

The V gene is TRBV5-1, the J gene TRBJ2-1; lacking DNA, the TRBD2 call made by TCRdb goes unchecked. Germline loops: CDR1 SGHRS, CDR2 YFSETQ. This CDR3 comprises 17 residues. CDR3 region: CASSFMEEPISYNEQFF.

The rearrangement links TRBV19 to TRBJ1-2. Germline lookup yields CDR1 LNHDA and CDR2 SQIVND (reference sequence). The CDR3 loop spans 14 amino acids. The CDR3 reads CASGPQGLDYGYTF.

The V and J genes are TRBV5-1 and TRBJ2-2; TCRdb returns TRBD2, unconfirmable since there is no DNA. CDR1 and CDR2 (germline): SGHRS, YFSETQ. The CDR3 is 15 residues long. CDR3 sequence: CASSPRRAETGELFF. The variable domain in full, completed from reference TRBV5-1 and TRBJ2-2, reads KAGVTQTPRYLIKTRGQQVTLSCSPISGHRSVSWYQQTPGQGLQFLFEYFSETQRNKGNFPGRFSGRQFSNSRSEMNVSTLELGDSALYLCASSPRRAETGELFFGEGSRLTVL.

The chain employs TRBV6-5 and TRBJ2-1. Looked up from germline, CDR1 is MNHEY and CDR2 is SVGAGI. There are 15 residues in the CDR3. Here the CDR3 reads CASSYSGTSYNEQFF.

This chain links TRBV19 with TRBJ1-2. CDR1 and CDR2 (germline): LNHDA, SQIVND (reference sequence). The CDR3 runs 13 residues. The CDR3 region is CASLGASTGGYTF.

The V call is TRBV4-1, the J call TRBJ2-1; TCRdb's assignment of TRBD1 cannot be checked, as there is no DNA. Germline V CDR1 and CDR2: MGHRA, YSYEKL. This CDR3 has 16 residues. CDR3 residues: CASSQRDSNPYNEQFF.

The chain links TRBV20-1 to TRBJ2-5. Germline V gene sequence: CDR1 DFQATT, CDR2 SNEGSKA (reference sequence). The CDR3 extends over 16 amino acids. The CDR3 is CSARDPRRLPQETQYF.

The CDR3 is CASSLFGTGRETQYF. This chain joins TRBV5-1 and TRBJ2-5; TCRdb lists TRBD1, though no DNA is available to test this call. Germline loops: CDR1 SGHRS, CDR2 YFSETQ. This CDR3 has 15 amino acids.